Sequencing of this T cell receptor beta chain was carried out in a study of blood T cell repertoires in COVID-19. Turning to the study itself: Collection of acute and convalescent COVID-19 samples took place in the United States, Italy and Spain.

Authors' data handling: Estimation of nucleated cell counts was performed using reference gene primer amplification. Sequenced by immunoSEQ multiplex PCR; TCRdb stores in-frame clones only, minus some. Clonal size and the V and J genes are those of that table, whereas D and trimming came from the DNA. The table lists some 130,000 clones, roughly 79% of them singletons, with about 10% in the top ten. The germline V gene has CDR1 SGHVS and CDR2 FQNEAQ. There are 16 residues in the CDR3. J was trimmed by 1 base and V by 1 base; bases with no gene match: 7. This receptor was identified in a human donor in a cohort sampled during active COVID-19. The chain combines TRBV7-8 with TRBJ2-7; the match to TRBD1 covers 7 bases. Specimen: peripheral blood. CDR3 amino acids: CASSLVLGTASYEQYF. CDR3 sequence (DNA): TGTGCCAGCAGCTTAGTTCTCGGGACAGCTTCCTACGAGCAGTACTTC. Drawing the rest from reference TRBV7-8 and TRBJ2-7, the complete variable domain is GAGVSQSPRYKVAKRGQDVALRCDPISGHVSLFWYQQALGQGPEFLTYFQNEAQLDKSGLPSDRFFAERPEGSVSTLKIQRTQQEDSAVYLCASSLVLGTASYEQYFGPGTRLTVT.